The rows below give T cell receptor beta chains drawn from one sample of a study of blood T cell repertoires in COVID-19. Data came from immunoSEQ multiplex PCR; TCRdb stores just in-frame clones and leaves some out. Of 65,000 to 85,000 clones in the sample, about 80% are singletons; the top ten hold about 5.7%. The material sequenced was peripheral blood. The receptor source for this set is a man aged 45-60 years with active or convalescent COVID-19. CDR3s include the opening cysteine and the closing phenylalanine or tryptophan. The order of the fields is clone size, D gene, J gene, V gene, CDR3 protein, CDR3 DNA. A D gene is named only where the DNA matches it firmly. Size values are once, few and many counts, or a class for expanded clones, and some rows have none.

clone_size: NA
d_call: TRBD1
j_call: TRBJ1-1
v_call: TRBV18
cdr3_aa: CASSPFDTGGNTEAFF
cdr3_nt: TGTGCCAGCTCACCATTCGATACAGGGGGGAACACTGAAGCTTTCTTT

clone_size: NA
d_call: NA
j_call: TRBJ2-5
v_call: TRBV6-6
cdr3_aa: CASSLRRGQETQYF
cdr3_nt: TGTGCCAGCAGCCTCCGCCGGGGCCAAGAGACCCAGTACTTC

clone_size: NA
d_call: NA
j_call: TRBJ1-1
v_call: TRBV9
cdr3_aa: CASSLRGVNTEAFF
cdr3_nt: TGTGCCAGCAGCTTAAGGGGTGTGAACACTGAAGCTTTCTTT

clone_size: NA
d_call: TRBD1
j_call: TRBJ1-5
v_call: TRBV19
cdr3_aa: CASWTGHNQPQHF
cdr3_nt: TGTGCCAGTTGGACAGGGCACAATCAGCCCCAGCATTTT

clone_size: NA
d_call: NA
j_call: TRBJ1-1
v_call: TRBV7-9
cdr3_aa: CASSPTGEAFF
cdr3_nt: TGTGCCAGCAGCCCCACAGGGGAAGCTTTCTTT

clone_size: NA
d_call: NA
j_call: TRBJ1-4
v_call: TRBV7-2
cdr3_aa: CASSPRPGFGEKLFF
cdr3_nt: TGTGCCAGCAGCCCCCGGCCAGGGTTTGGGGAAAAACTGTTTTTT

clone_size: NA
d_call: TRBD2
j_call: TRBJ2-1
v_call: TRBV9
cdr3_aa: CASSVAGGTSGGLYNEQFF
cdr3_nt: TGTGCCAGCAGCGTAGCCGGAGGGACTAGCGGGGGGCTGTACAATGAGCAGTTCTTC

clone_size: once
d_call: NA
j_call: TRBJ1-1
v_call: TRBV9
cdr3_aa: CASSVAGATEAFF
cdr3_nt: TGTGCCAGCAGCGTAGCTGGGGCCACTGAAGCTTTCTTT

clone_size: NA
d_call: NA
j_call: TRBJ1-2
v_call: TRBV7-9
cdr3_aa: CASSPGSYGYTF
cdr3_nt: TGTGCCAGCAGCCCCGGGTCCTATGGCTACACCTTC

clone_size: many
d_call: NA
j_call: TRBJ1-5
v_call: TRBV6-1
cdr3_aa: CASSERGWQPQHF
cdr3_nt: TGTGCCAGCAGTGAAAGGGGTTGGCAGCCCCAGCATTTT

clone_size: NA
d_call: NA
j_call: TRBJ1-1
v_call: TRBV7-2
cdr3_aa: CASSFRTRQGHAFF
cdr3_nt: TGTGCCAGCAGCTTCCGTACCCGGCAGGGGCATGCTTTCTTT

clone_size: NA
d_call: TRBD1
j_call: TRBJ2-1
v_call: TRBV18
cdr3_aa: CASSPDTTGGLNNEQFF
cdr3_nt: TGTGCCAGCTCACCAGACACCACAGGGGGGTTAAACAATGAGCAGTTCTTC

clone_size: once
d_call: TRBD2
j_call: TRBJ2-7
v_call: TRBV19
cdr3_aa: CASRARGGADREQYF
cdr3_nt: TGTGCCAGTAGAGCCCGGGGGGGCGCGGATCGCGAGCAGTACTTC

clone_size: NA
d_call: TRBD2
j_call: TRBJ2-1
v_call: TRBV7-3
cdr3_aa: CASSSGTSVNEQFF
cdr3_nt: TGTGCCAGCAGCTCCGGGACTAGCGTCAATGAGCAGTTCTTC

clone_size: few
d_call: TRBD1
j_call: TRBJ1-5
v_call: TRBV2
cdr3_aa: CASSRDRGQPQHF
cdr3_nt: TGTGCCAGCAGCCGGGACAGGGGTCAGCCCCAGCATTTT

clone_size: NA
d_call: NA
j_call: TRBJ1-1
v_call: TRBV25-1
cdr3_aa: CASSESWGTMNTEAFF
cdr3_nt: TGTGCCAGCAGTGAATCCTGGGGCACGATGAACACTGAAGCTTTCTTT

clone_size: NA
d_call: NA
j_call: TRBJ2-5
v_call: TRBV2
cdr3_aa: CASDRDIGQETQYF
cdr3_nt: TGTGCCAGCGACCGGGACATCGGGCAAGAGACCCAGTACTTC

clone_size: few
d_call: NA
j_call: TRBJ2-7
v_call: TRBV5-1
cdr3_aa: CASSLARDYEQYF
cdr3_nt: TGCGCCAGCAGCTTAGCCAGGGACTACGAGCAGTACTTC

clone_size: NA
d_call: TRBD1
j_call: TRBJ2-7
v_call: TRBV7-9
cdr3_aa: CASSTRDRWYEQYF
cdr3_nt: TGTGCCAGCAGCACTCGGGACAGGTGGTACGAGCAGTACTTC

clone_size: few
d_call: NA
j_call: TRBJ1-5
v_call: TRBV29-1
cdr3_aa: CSVAGANNQPQHF
cdr3_nt: TGCAGCGTGGCGGGGGCTAACAATCAGCCCCAGCATTTT

clone_size: NA
d_call: TRBD2
j_call: TRBJ2-1
v_call: TRBV12-5
cdr3_aa: CASGRGVNTDNEQFF
cdr3_nt: TGTGCTAGTGGGCGGGGGGTTAATACCGACAATGAGCAGTTCTTC

clone_size: NA
d_call: NA
j_call: TRBJ1-2
v_call: TRBV7-9
cdr3_aa: CASSLAGGDYGYTF
cdr3_nt: TGTGCCAGCAGCTTGGCGGGGGGAGACTATGGCTACACCTTC

clone_size: NA
d_call: TRBD2
j_call: TRBJ2-3
v_call: TRBV6-6
cdr3_aa: CASSYGAGGDTDTQYF
cdr3_nt: TGTGCCAGCAGTTACGGAGCGGGGGGCGACACAGATACGCAGTATTTT

clone_size: once
d_call: NA
j_call: TRBJ1-1
v_call: TRBV10-3
cdr3_aa: CAINPGRGDTEAFF
cdr3_nt: TGTGCCATCAACCCAGGGAGGGGGGACACTGAAGCTTTCTTT

clone_size: NA
d_call: TRBD1
j_call: TRBJ1-4
v_call: TRBV19
cdr3_aa: CATRDRDLANEKLFF
cdr3_nt: TGTGCCACCCGGGACAGGGATTTAGCTAATGAAAAACTGTTTTTT

clone_size: NA
d_call: NA
j_call: TRBJ1-4
v_call: TRBV9
cdr3_aa: CASSVAPRDFGEKLFF
cdr3_nt: TGTGCCAGCAGCGTAGCGCCTAGGGACTTCGGGGAAAAACTGTTTTTT

clone_size: NA
d_call: TRBD1
j_call: TRBJ2-3
v_call: TRBV25-1
cdr3_aa: CASSPPGTAVPQYF
cdr3_nt: TGTGCCAGCAGTCCCCCCGGGACAGCGGTTCCGCAGTATTTT

clone_size: few
d_call: TRBD2
j_call: TRBJ2-7
v_call: TRBV3-1/TRBV3-2
cdr3_aa: CASSQGEGEQYF
cdr3_nt: TGTGCCAGCAGCCAAGGGGAGGGAGAGCAGTACTTC

clone_size: NA
d_call: NA
j_call: TRBJ1-5
v_call: TRBV12-3/TRBV12-4
cdr3_aa: CASSLGGGQPQHF
cdr3_nt: TGTGCCAGCAGTTTGGGGGGAGGTCAGCCCCAGCATTTT

clone_size: NA
d_call: TRBD2
j_call: TRBJ2-1
v_call: TRBV28
cdr3_aa: CASSLSGTTGRNEQFF
cdr3_nt: TGTGCCAGCAGCCTCTCGGGGACTACCGGACGGAATGAGCAGTTCTTC

clone_size: few
d_call: NA
j_call: TRBJ1-2
v_call: TRBV19
cdr3_aa: CASSAVLGPYGYTF
cdr3_nt: TGTGCCAGTAGTGCCGTTCTAGGTCCCTATGGCTACACCTTC

clone_size: once
d_call: NA
j_call: TRBJ1-5
v_call: TRBV10-3
cdr3_aa: CAISEGVDSNQPQHF
cdr3_nt: TGTGCCATCAGTGAAGGTGTGGACTCCAATCAGCCCCAGCATTTT